The next 23 T cell receptor beta chains were all read from a single sample in a study of OX40 agonist ivuxolimab in advanced cancers. TCRdb's copy holds only in-frame clones and misses some; the assay was immunoSEQ multiplex PCR. In the table there are around 40,000 clones, approximately 80% of which are singletons. The sequencing here drew on CD4+ or CD8+ T cells sorted from blood, taken in a trial of the OX40 agonist ivuxolimab. Source of these receptors: an adult with an advanced solid tumor such as melanoma, head and neck, liver or kidney cancer.

This chain links TRBV18 with TRBJ1-5, with D hard to call. The CDR3 has 13 amino acids. V was trimmed by 3 bases and J by 6 bases, leaving 9 bases between them. From germline, CDR1 is KGHSH and CDR2 LQKENI. CDR3 residues: CASSPGLGQPQHF. CDR3 DNA: TGTGCCAGCTCACCCGGGCTAGGTCAGCCCCAGCATTTT. The entire variable domain, with the rest obtained from reference TRBV18 and TRBJ1-5, is as follows: NAGVMQNPRHLVRRRGQEARLRCSPMKGHSHVYWYRQLPEEGLKFMVYLQKENIIDESGMPKERFSAEFPKEGPSILRIQQVVRGDSAAYFCASSPGLGQPQHFGDGTRLSIL.

The rearrangement links TRBV6-1 to TRBJ2-6; D uncertain. The CDR3 has 15 amino acids. V lost 2 bases to trimming and J lost 0 bases, with 5 bases between them. The germline CDR1 and CDR2 sequences are MNHNS and SASEGT. CDR3 region: CASSETYSGANVLTF. The CDR3 nucleotides are TGTGCCAGCAGTGAAACTTACTCTGGGGCCAACGTCCTGACTTTC.

The V and J genes are TRBV5-1 and TRBJ1-6; D perhaps matches TRBD1 (5 bases). Germline V CDR1 and CDR2: SGHRS, YFSETQ. Trimming shortened V by 4 bases and J by 7 bases, and 15 bases separated the two germline ends. There are 15 residues in the CDR3. CDR3 DNA sequence: TGCGCCAGCAGCCCGACAGTGACCCAAAATTCACCCCTCCACTTT. It specifies CASSPTVTQNSPLHF.

The rearrangement links TRBV7-2 to TRBJ2-5, with 9 bases identical to TRBD1. The CDR3 extends over 14 amino acids. The trim removed 3 bases at V and 4 bases at J, leaving 3 bases unmatched. Per germline, CDR1 SGHTA and CDR2 FQGNSA. The DNA for the CDR3 is TGTGCCAGCAGCTTGGGGACAGGGTTAGAGACCCAGTACTTC. Translated, it gives CASSLGTGLETQYF.

The chain couples TRBV4-2 to TRBJ2-4; a possible D gene is TRBD2 (5 bases). This CDR3 spans 19 amino acids. Germline values: CDR1 LGHNA, CDR2 YNFKEQ. Trimming stripped 4 bases from V and 3 bases from J, with 25 bases between. CDR3 nucleotides: TGTGCCAGCAGCCCACGCGGGCCTAACGTGCTAGTGGGCAAAAACATTCAGTACTTC. It yields the protein CASSPRGPNVLVGKNIQYF.

This chain joins TRBV5-1 and TRBJ2-5; D ambiguous. The CDR3 length is 21 residues. Germline assignment: CDR1 SGHRS and CDR2 YFSETQ. With 4 bases removed from V and 1 base from J, the gap between germline ends came to 32 bases. CDR3 protein: CASSGKIPTLRWQITQETQYF. The CDR3 nucleotides read TGCGCCAGCAGCGGGAAGATTCCCACTCTCCGATGGCAGATAACCCAAGAGACCCAGTACTTC.

The gene calls are TRBV11-2 and TRBJ1-1; tentative D call: TRBD1 (5 bases). Germline V gene data show CDR1 as SGHAT and CDR2 as FQNNGV. CDR3 size: 15 residues. V gave up 1 base and J gave up 1 base, with 10 bases separating them. Here the CDR3 DNA reads TGTGCCAGCAGCTTAGGGGACGGAAAGAACACTGAAGCTTTCTTT. It translates to CASSLGDGKNTEAFF.

The DNA for the CDR3 is TGTGCCAGCAGTCGCGGACAGGGGGGGCAAGAGACCCAGTACTTC. It specifies CASSRGQGGQETQYF. V is TRBV6-5 and J is TRBJ2-5, with 10 positions matching TRBD1. V dropped 5 bases and J dropped 2; count of bases not matched to a gene: 5. Germline V gives CDR1 MNHEY, CDR2 SVGAGI. The CDR3 spans 15 residues.

The chain joins TRBV30 to TRBJ1-1, with D unclear. The germline V gene has CDR1 GTSNPN and CDR2 SVGIG (reference sequence). Trimming pared 4 bases from V and 0 bases from J, leaving 3 bases between. The CDR3 runs to 11 residues. In nucleotides, the CDR3 is TGTGCCTGGAACTTGAACACTGAAGCTTTCTTT. Translating it yields CAWNLNTEAFF.

J is TRBJ2-1 and V is TRBV19, with a possible D match to TRBD2 (6 bases). This CDR3 comprises 16 residues. Germline assignment: CDR1 LNHDA and CDR2 SQIVND (reference sequence). V lost 7 bases to trimming and J lost 9 bases, with 25 bases between them. The CDR3 region is CASNPRGRQGRGEQFF. As DNA, the CDR3 is TGTGCCAGTAACCCCCGAGGGAGGCAGGGTCGGGGTGAGCAGTTCTTC.

V usage is TRBV6-5 and J usage is TRBJ2-3; D uncertain. V lost 6 bases, J lost 3 bases, and 4 bases lay in between. The V gene's germline CDR1 is MNHEY and CDR2 SVGAGI. The length of the CDR3 is 11 residues. CDR3 sequence: CASRRTDTQYF. DNA for the CDR3: TGTGCCAGCAGACGGACAGATACGCAGTATTTT.

The CDR3 coding sequence is TGTGCCAGCAGCGGTGGACAGTTTAATTCACCCCTCCACTTT. Encoded protein: CASSGGQFNSPLHF. The V call is TRBV7-2, the J call TRBJ1-6, with D tentatively TRBD1 (6 bases). The ends were cut back, 5 bases at V and 6 bases at J, with 11 bases in the middle. Germline V CDR1 and CDR2: SGHTA, FQGNSA. The CDR3 spans 14 residues.

V usage is TRBV18 and J usage is TRBJ1-6, with 9 bases lining up with TRBD1. J was trimmed by 10 bases and V by 6 bases; bases with no gene match: 7. Germline CDR1 and CDR2: KGHSH and LQKENI. CDR3 length: 14 residues. In DNA form, the CDR3 reads TGTGCCAGCTCGGGGACAGGGCAGGAATCACCCCTCCACTTT. Amino acid sequence: CASSGTGQESPLHF.

The chain links TRBV9 to TRBJ2-3; D not resolved. The CDR3 consists of 14 residues. Trimming took off 0 bases at V and 0 bases at J, with 5 bases between the two ends. CDR1 is SGDLS and CDR2 is YYNGEE in the germline V gene. The CDR3: CASSVGQSTDTQYF. The CDR3, as DNA: TGTGCCAGCAGCGTAGGGCAGAGCACAGATACGCAGTATTTT. The full variable domain, in which reference TRBV9 and TRBJ2-3 provide the parts outside the CDR3, is DSGVTQTPKHLITATGQRVTLRCSPRSGDLSVYWYQQSLDQGLQFLIQYYNGEERAKGNILERFSAQQFPDLHSELNLSSLELGDSALYFCASSVGQSTDTQYFGPGTRLTVL.

The J gene is TRBJ1-1, the V gene TRBV5-6, with D uncertain. Germline values: CDR1 SGHDT, CDR2 YYEEEE. This CDR3 is built from 14 residues. Trimming left V 4 bases short and J 1 base short, with 11 bases between. The CDR3 region is CASSPNWGNTEAFF. The CDR3 region has the DNA TGTGCCAGCAGCCCTAACTGGGGGAACACTGAAGCTTTCTTT.

This clone was picked up one time. The chain has TRBV10-3 and TRBJ2-5; TRBD2 matches at 8 bases. V was clipped by 10 bases and J by 4 bases; unmatched bases: 8. The CDR3 has 13 amino acids. The V gene's germline CDR1 is ENHRY and CDR2 SYGVKD. The CDR3 loop reads CATTAGEGETQYF. The DNA for the CDR3 is TGTGCCACCACAGCGGGAGAAGGAGAGACCCAGTACTTC.

A single count supports this clone. The chain couples TRBV9 to TRBJ2-1; D gene uncertain. The ends were cut back, 4 bases at V and 4 bases at J, with 12 bases in the middle. Germline V gene lookup returns CDR1 SGDLS and CDR2 YYNGEE. This CDR3 contains 14 residues. CDR3 loop: CASSPRTIYNEQFF. In DNA, the CDR3 is TGTGCCAGCAGCCCTCGGACCATTTACAATGAGCAGTTCTTC.

V is TRBV18 and J is TRBJ1-5; tentative D call: TRBD1 (5 bases). CDR1 and CDR2 (germline): KGHSH, LQKENI. The CDR3 spans 16 residues. Trimming removed 3 bases from V and 9 bases from J, with 21 bases in between. CDR3 sequence: CASSPARSGAVAPQHF. The CDR3 DNA is TGTGCCAGCTCACCCGCAAGGAGCGGGGCCGTAGCGCCCCAGCATTTT.

V usage is TRBV30 and J usage is TRBJ1-5, with D possibly TRBD1 on 5 matching bases. Germline V gene sequence: CDR1 GTSNPN, CDR2 SVGIG (reference sequence). This CDR3 has 15 amino acids. Between the trimmed V and J ends, which lost 1 base and 10 bases, there was a span of 20 bases. The CDR3 is CAWSATGAMGIPQHF. For the CDR3, the DNA is TGTGCCTGGAGTGCTACCGGGGCTATGGGGATTCCCCAGCATTTT.

This clone has a handful of counts. The chain recombines TRBV5-6 with TRBJ1-2; D is uncertain. The CDR3 sequence is 13 residues long. Trimming pared 2 bases from V and 0 bases from J, leaving 5 bases between. Germline V gene data show CDR1 as SGHDT and CDR2 as YYEEEE. This chain's CDR3 is CASSFTTNYGYTF. The CDR3 DNA reads TGTGCCAGCAGCTTCACAACTAACTATGGCTACACCTTC.

The chain employs TRBV6-4 and TRBJ2-3; tentatively, D is TRBD2 (5 bases). This CDR3 has 14 residues. V lost 6 bases to trimming and J lost 0 bases, with 10 bases between them. Germline CDR1 reads MRHNA; CDR2 reads SNTAGT. In DNA, the CDR3 is TGTGCCAGCAGGGCGGGCCCTAGCACAGATACGCAGTATTTT. The encoded protein is CASRAGPSTDTQYF.

This clone was recorded once. The chain combines TRBV12-5 with TRBJ2-2; 7 bases agree with TRBD1. The germline CDR1 and CDR2 sequences are LGHNT and FRNRAP. The CDR3 covers 16 residues. With V trimmed by 2 bases and J by 4 bases, 7 bases remained unmatched. The CDR3 sequence is CASGLSTGAGTGELFF. CDR3 bases: TGTGCTAGTGGTTTGTCCACAGGGGCGGGCACCGGGGAGCTGTTTTTT.

This clone showed up just a few times. The chain employs TRBV6-5 and TRBJ2-3; the match to TRBD2 covers 7 bases. Per germline, CDR1 MNHEY and CDR2 SVGAGI. With 6 bases clipped from V and 4 bases from J, the junction kept 7 bases outside the gene matches. There are 14 residues in the CDR3. The CDR3 here is CASRPGAGSDTQYF. The CDR3 DNA reads TGTGCCAGCAGGCCCGGAGCGGGGTCAGATACGCAGTATTTT.